These 12 T cell receptor beta chains originate from one sample sequenced in a study of blood T cell repertoires in COVID-19. The data were produced by immunoSEQ multiplex PCR, yet TCRdb's version contains in-frame clones alone and is incomplete. The sample has 350,000 to 450,000 clones; approximately 81% are singletons. The sequenced sample was peripheral blood. These receptors all come from a woman aged 18-29 years with acute or convalescent COVID-19.

The chain carries TRBV19 and TRBJ1-5; weak D call: TRBD1 (5 bases). The germline V gene has CDR1 LNHDA and CDR2 SQIVND (reference sequence). CDR3 length: 14 residues. The V end was cut by 3 bases, the J end by 9 bases, with 15 bases between. Here the CDR3 reads CASSIFTGPRPQHF. DNA for the CDR3: TGTGCCAGTAGTATCTTTACAGGCCCGCGGCCCCAGCATTTT.

The chain carries TRBV18 and TRBJ2-1, with a tentative D call TRBD2 (5 bases). CDR3 length: 15 amino acids. Per the germline V gene, CDR1 is KGHSH and CDR2 is LQKENI. V was cut by 3 bases and J by 5 bases, with 14 bases left in between. CDR3 bases: TGTGCCAGCTCACCGGACTCCCTTCCACACAATGAGCAGTTCTTC. It is translated as CASSPDSLPHNEQFF. Supplemented by reference TRBV18 and TRBJ2-1, the full variable domain reads NAGVMQNPRHLVRRRGQEARLRCSPMKGHSHVYWYRQLPEEGLKFMVYLQKENIIDESGMPKERFSAEFPKEGPSILRIQQVVRGDSAAYFCASSPDSLPHNEQFFGPGTRLTVL.

The chain joins TRBV24-1 to TRBJ2-5, with 11 nucleotides matching TRBD2. CDR1 KGHDR and CDR2 SFDVKD come from the germline V gene. This CDR3 spans 16 amino acids. J lost 2 bases, V lost 4 bases, and 5 bases had no gene match. CDR3 sequence (DNA): TGTGCCACCAGTGACCCAGGACTAGCGGGTCAAGAGACCCAGTACTTC. Translated: CATSDPGLAGQETQYF.

V usage is TRBV27 and J usage is TRBJ2-1; 7 nucleotides agree with TRBD1. Germline CDR1 and CDR2: MNHEY and SMNVEV (reference sequence). Trimming removed 4 bases from V and 1 base from J; junction bases left unmatched: 13. The CDR3 is 18 amino acids. The CDR3: CASSSSLIGGASYNEQFF. The DNA of the CDR3 is TGTGCCAGCAGTTCGAGTTTGATAGGGGGCGCATCCTACAATGAGCAGTTCTTC.

J is TRBJ2-1 and V is TRBV13; TRBD1 matches 12 bases. CDR1 and CDR2 (germline): PRHDT, FYEKMQ (reference sequence). CDR3 size: 15 residues. J gave up 7 bases and V 5 bases, and 6 bases lay outside the gene matches. CDR3 nucleotide sequence: TGTGCCAGCAGCCTCCGGGACAGGGGGCTGAATGAGCAGTTCTTC. Its translation: CASSLRDRGLNEQFF.

This chain links TRBV19 with TRBJ1-5, with D possibly being TRBD1 (5 bases). Trimming pared 1 base from V and 2 bases from J, leaving 9 bases between. Germline values: CDR1 LNHDA, CDR2 SQIVND (reference sequence). The CDR3 totals 15 residues. The CDR3 here is CASSIAQAGNQPQHF. The CDR3 DNA follows: TGTGCCAGTAGTATAGCACAGGCGGGCAATCAGCCCCAGCATTTT.

The gene calls are TRBV24-1 and TRBJ2-7, with 7 bases identical to TRBD2. Germline trimming cut 2 bases from V and 5 bases from J; bases unmatched to any gene: 8. CDR3 length equals 15 residues. Germline CDR1 KGHDR, CDR2 SFDVKD. As DNA, the CDR3 is TGTGCCACCAGTGATTGGGGACCCCGGGGGGACGAGCAGTACTTC. It is translated as CATSDWGPRGDEQYF.

V is TRBV5-1 and J is TRBJ1-3; TRBD1 matches 10 bases. This CDR3 comprises 15 residues. The germline gives CDR1 SGHRS, CDR2 YFSETQ. Trimming removed 4 bases from V and 4 bases from J; junction bases left unmatched: 5. CDR3 nucleotide sequence: TGCGCCAGCAGCCTGGACAGGGGGGACGGAAACACCATATATTTT. This sequence encodes CASSLDRGDGNTIYF.

The CDR3 sequence: CASSVVIAGSTDTQYF. DNA for the CDR3: TGTGCCAGCAGCGTAGTGATAGCGGGGAGTACAGATACGCAGTATTTT. This rearrangement joins TRBV9 to TRBJ2-3, with TRBD2 matching 8 bases. The CDR3 contains 16 residues. Germline CDR1 reads SGDLS; CDR2 reads YYNGEE. V shed 0 bases, J shed 3 bases, and the junction held 6 bases outside the gene matches.

This clone came up a few times. The CDR3 reads CASSHPNRGNYGYTF. Written as DNA, the CDR3 is TGTGCCAGCAGCCATCCTAACAGGGGAAACTATGGCTACACCTTC. The J gene is TRBJ1-2, the V gene TRBV3-1 (or the pseudogene TRBV3-2); 7 bases map to TRBD1. In germline, CDR1 is LGHDT, CDR2 YNNKEL (reference sequence). The trim removed 3 bases at V and 2 bases at J, leaving 6 bases unmatched. The CDR3 has 15 residues.

This clone showed up just once. The V call is TRBV18, the J call TRBJ1-1; TRBD1 is a possible D gene (6 bases). Per the germline V gene, CDR1 is KGHSH and CDR2 is LQKENI. The CDR3 runs 13 residues. Trimming took off 6 bases at V and 0 bases at J, with 8 bases between the two ends. DNA for the CDR3: TGTGCCAGCTCGGACAGCATGAACACTGAAGCTTTCTTT. Encoded protein: CASSDSMNTEAFF.

This sequence joins TRBV5-5 and TRBJ2-3; 8 bases are shared with TRBD1. The CDR3 has 18 residues. Per germline, CDR1 SGHKS and CDR2 YYEKEE (reference sequence). V gave up 2 bases and J gave up 2 bases; unmatched junction bases: 13. In DNA, the CDR3 is TGTGCCAGCAGCTTCAGAGGACAGGGCACTCCCCTCACAGATACGCAGTATTTT. Protein sequence: CASSFRGQGTPLTDTQYF.